This TCR beta chain was sequenced for a study of blood T cell repertoires in COVID-19. Looking at the study overall: The United States, Italy and Spain were the sources of the acute and convalescent COVID-19 samples. Sample material is recorded as cDNA or gDNA derived from T cells, B-cell-depleted T cells, or PBMCs.

As processed by the authors: Amplification from reference gene primers served as the basis for estimated nucleated cell counts. TCRdb's table, derived via immunoSEQ multiplex PCR, lists solely in-frame clones and lacks some. The DNA gave D and trimming, while V, J and clone size come from that table. The table records more than 250,000 clones, roughly nine tenths of them present only once. The trim removed 0 bases at V and 4 bases at J, leaving 4 bases unmatched. The germline gives CDR1 SGHNT, CDR2 YENEEA. This CDR3 has 16 residues. The TCR was taken from a young man who had recovered from COVID-19. The chain has TRBV11-3 and TRBJ2-1, with 9 bases matching TRBD2. Specimen: peripheral blood. The DNA of the CDR3 is TGTGCCAGCAGCTTAGAGTTTAGCGGGGGTTACAATGAGCAGTTCTTC. Translating gives CASSLEFSGGYNEQFF.